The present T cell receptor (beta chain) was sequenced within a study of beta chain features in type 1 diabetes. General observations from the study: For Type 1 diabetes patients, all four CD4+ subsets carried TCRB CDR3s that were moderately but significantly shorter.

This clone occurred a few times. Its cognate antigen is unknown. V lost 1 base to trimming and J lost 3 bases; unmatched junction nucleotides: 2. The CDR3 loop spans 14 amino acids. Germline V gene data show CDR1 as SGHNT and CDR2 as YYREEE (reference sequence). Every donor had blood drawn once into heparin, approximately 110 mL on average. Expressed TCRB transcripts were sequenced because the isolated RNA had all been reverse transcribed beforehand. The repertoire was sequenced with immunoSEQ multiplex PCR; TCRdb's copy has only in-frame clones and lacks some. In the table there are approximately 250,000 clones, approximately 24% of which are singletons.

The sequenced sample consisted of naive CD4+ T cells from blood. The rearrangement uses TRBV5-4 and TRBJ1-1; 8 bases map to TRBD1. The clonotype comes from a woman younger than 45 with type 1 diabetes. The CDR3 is CASSLNRGDTEAFF. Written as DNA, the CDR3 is TGTGCCAGCAGCTTGAACAGGGGGGACACTGAAGCTTTCTTT.